This entry concerns a single T cell receptor (beta chain). What it binds is unknown. cDNA came from around 0.5 to 1 ug RNA primed by random hexamers. Amplification of TCR beta CDR3 by immunoSEQ multiplex PCR spanned 54 Vbeta and 13 Jbeta. TCRdb re-analysed the immunoSEQ multiplex PCR reads in MiXCR, keeping a single row per CDR3 protein. The sample holds some 68,000 distinct CDR3 sequences, around 93% seen once. These data originate in a study of CD8 T cells in Susac syndrome. Study background: At the time of blood draw, patients with Susac syndrome were therapy-naive, receiving corticosteroids, or receiving intravenous immunoglobulin alone.

Germline-derived CDR1 and CDR2 are MDHEN and SYDVKM. Trimming pared 8 bases from V and 5 bases from J, leaving 16 bases between. CDR3 length equals 14 residues. Findings of the study overall: The CD4+ T cell repertoires in Susac syndrome were not clonally expanded.

This chain links TRBV28 with TRBJ2-1; D is perhaps TRBD2 (5 bases). The receptor was isolated from a human donor with Susac syndrome. Sequencing was done on a sample of CD4+ T cells from PBMCs. The CDR3 nucleotides are TGTGCCAGCGTTGGGAGCTGGTACGACAATGAGCAGTTCTTC. This translates into CASVGSWYDNEQFF. Full variable domain (rest looked up from reference TRBV28 and TRBJ2-1): DVKVTQSSRYLVKRTGEKVFLECVQDMDHENMFWYRQDPGLGLRLIYFSYDVKMKEKGDIPEGYSVSREKKERFSLILESASTNQTSMYLCASVGSWYDNEQFFGPGTRLTVL.